What follows are 3 T cell receptor beta chains derived from one specimen sequenced in a study of blood T cell repertoires in COVID-19. The data were produced by immunoSEQ multiplex PCR, yet TCRdb's version contains in-frame clones alone and is incomplete. The table shows fewer than 120,000 clones, with under 75% occurring only once. The specimen sequenced was peripheral blood. The receptors come from a woman aged 60-70 years with acute or convalescent COVID-19.

In DNA form, the CDR3 reads TGCAGTGCTAGAGTGCAGGGTGGCTACACCTTC. This codes for CSARVQGGYTF. V and J are TRBV20-1 and TRBJ1-2, with D maybe TRBD1 (5 bases). Germline CDR1 and CDR2: DFQATT and SNEGSKA (reference sequence). The CDR3 extends over 11 amino acids. The ends were cut back, 1 base at V and 7 bases at J, with 7 bases in the middle.

J is TRBJ1-6 and V is TRBV6-5; D possibly corresponds to TRBD1 (5 bases). Germline CDR1 and CDR2: MNHEY and SVGAGI. Trimming took 0 bases from V and 9 from J, leaving 15 bases between them. The CDR3 has 16 amino acids. The CDR3 DNA sequence: TGTGCCAGCAGTTACTCGGGCAGGGCGGTTGGTTCACCCCTCCACTTT. This encodes CASSYSGRAVGSPLHF.

There are a few counts of this clone. The chain links TRBV5-1 to TRBJ2-7; possibly TRBD1 for D (6 bases). The CDR3 totals 14 residues. Per germline, CDR1 SGHRS and CDR2 YFSETQ. Trimming took 0 bases from V and 1 from J, leaving 8 bases between them. CDR3 DNA sequence: TGCGCCAGCAGCTTGGACAGGGCATCCTACGAGCAGTACTTC. It codes for CASSLDRASYEQYF.